A selection of T cell receptor beta chains follows, all from one sample in a study of cytomegalovirus exposure and HLA in healthy donors. Only in-frame clones appear in the TCRdb table, and some are missing; sequencing was by immunoSEQ multiplex PCR. Of 150,000 to 200,000 clones listed, roughly 80% are singletons. Sequencing input: PBMCs. These receptor sequences come from a female donor in good health and CMV-seronegative. The CDR3 runs from the conserved cysteine through the conserved F or W. D genes are given only for firm matches. Clone size appears in some rows only: once, few, many, or a class for an expanded clone.

>TRBD2|TRBV15|TRBJ2-7|.
TGTGCCACCAGCAGAGATCGGGGACTAGGATGGAACGAGCAGTACTTC
CATSRDRGLGWNEQYF
>TRBD2|TRBV12-5|TRBJ2-3|once
TGTGCTAGTGGTTTGGCCTTCACTAGCGGGGACACAGATACGCAGTATTTT
CASGLAFTSGDTDTQYF
>.|TRBV5-4|TRBJ2-5|.
TGTGCCAGCAGCTCCCCGCTCCAGGGAGAGACCCAGTACTTC
CASSSPLQGETQYF
>TRBD2|TRBV6-1|TRBJ2-1|.
TGTGCCAGCAGTGTAGGCGGGAGCTCCTACAATGAGCAGTTCTTC
CASSVGGSSYNEQFF
>TRBD2|TRBV7-2|TRBJ2-2|.
TGTGCCAGCAGCTCCCCGACTAGCGGGGGGGCCGGGGAGCTGTTTTTT
CASSSPTSGGAGELFF
>.|TRBV4-1|TRBJ1-1|.
TGCGCCAGCAGCCCGAAGGCTGGGGGCGCGGACACTGAAGCTTTCTTT
CASSPKAGGADTEAFF
>TRBD1|TRBV19|TRBJ2-7|.
TGTGCCAGTAGAACCCGGACAGGGGGCAAGAGCGAGCAGTACTTC
CASRTRTGGKSEQYF
>.|TRBV30|TRBJ1-5|.
TGTGCCTGGAGTGTAGAGAATCATCAGCCCCAGCATTTT
CAWSVENHQPQHF
>TRBD2|TRBV7-2|TRBJ2-3|.
TGTGCCAGCAGCTTAGACCGGACTAGCAGGTATACGCAGTATTTT
CASSLDRTSRYTQYF
>.|TRBV5-1|TRBJ2-6|.
TGCGCCAGCAGCTTGACAGGGTACCCCTCTGGGGCCAACGTCCTGACTTTC
CASSLTGYPSGANVLTF
>.|TRBV9|TRBJ2-7|few
TGTGCCAGCAGCAGTAGTTTTGGCTCCTACGAGCAGTACTTC
CASSSSFGSYEQYF
>.|TRBV5-6|TRBJ1-2|few
TGTGCCAGCAGCTTGGGACAATCGAACTATGGCTACACCTTC
CASSLGQSNYGYTF
>.|TRBV29-1|TRBJ2-1|.
TGCAGCGTTGATGCGGGGAACTCCTACAATGAGCAGTTCTTC
CSVDAGNSYNEQFF
>TRBD1|TRBV7-9|TRBJ1-5|.
TGTGCCAGCAGCTCCCTCAGGGGGAATCAGCCCCAGCATTTT
CASSSLRGNQPQHF
>TRBD1|TRBV7-2|TRBJ2-7|few
TGTGCCAGCAGCTTAGCCGGACAGGGGGCCTCCTACGAGCAGTACTTC
CASSLAGQGASYEQYF
>TRBD1|TRBV30|TRBJ1-2|.
TGTGCCTGGAGTGACTACGGGACAGCCTCGGATGGCTACACCTTC
CAWSDYGTASDGYTF
>.|TRBV4-3|TRBJ2-7|.
TGCGCCAGCAGCCAAGATATCAGTTACGAGCAGTACTTC
CASSQDISYEQYF
>.|TRBV4-3|TRBJ1-5|once
TGCGCCAGCAGCCAAGATCGGGGGGTGGGGGGGCCCCAGCATTTT
CASSQDRGVGGPQHF
>.|TRBV27|TRBJ1-4|.
TGTGCCAGCTTCAGCGGGGCAAAGAATGAAAAACTGTTTTTT
CASFSGAKNEKLFF
>TRBD2|TRBV28|TRBJ2-7|.
TGTGCCAGCAGCGCTCCGGGGGGGAACTCCTACGAGCAGTACTTC
CASSAPGGNSYEQYF
>.|TRBV6-4|TRBJ2-2|many
TGTGCCAGCAGTGCAGGGGACACCGGGGAGCTGTTTTTT
CASSAGDTGELFF
>TRBD1|TRBV11-3|TRBJ2-7|.
TGTGCCAGCGCTGGGGACAGGGGCTACGAGCAGTACTTC
CASAGDRGYEQYF
>TRBD1|TRBV5-1|TRBJ1-1|once
TGCGCCAGCAGCTTGGTTGCCCCAGGACAGGGGACCGAAGCTTTCTTT
CASSLVAPGQGTEAFF
>.|TRBV4-1|TRBJ2-2|.
TGCGCCAGCAGCCAAGAAAGGCGGGGCACCGGGGAGCTGTTTTTT
CASSQERRGTGELFF
>TRBD2|TRBV5-1|TRBJ2-7|.
TGCGCCAGCAGCTCGAGCGGGAGAACCTACGAGCAGTACTTC
CASSSSGRTYEQYF
>TRBD1|TRBV28|TRBJ1-5|.
TGTGCCAGCAGTTTGAACAGGGGGGGACAGCCCCAGCATTTT
CASSLNRGGQPQHF
>.|TRBV9|TRBJ2-3|.
TGTGCCAGCAGCGTAGCAGGGGATACTAGCACAGATACGCAGTATTTT
CASSVAGDTSTDTQYF
>.|TRBV14|TRBJ2-4|.
TGTGCCAGCAGCCAAGACGGCAGGGCCAACATTCAGTACTTC
CASSQDGRANIQYF
>.|TRBV5-6|TRBJ2-7|.
TGTGCCAGCAGCTTGGGTAGCGGAGCCTACGAGCAGTACTTC
CASSLGSGAYEQYF
>.|TRBV5-6|TRBJ1-2|.
TGTGCCAGCGCAGCGGGCTATGGCTACACCTTC
CASAAGYGYTF
>.|TRBV30|TRBJ2-1|.
TGTGCCTGGAGTTGGACAGACAATGAGCAGTTCTTC
CAWSWTDNEQFF
>TRBD2|TRBV15|TRBJ2-5|.
TGTGCCTCGGGACTAGCGGGATTAGAGACCCAGTACTTC
CASGLAGLETQYF